The clone carrying this T cell receptor (beta chain) was seen ten or more times. Its target is unknown. The data are from a study of CD8 T cells in ankylosing spondylitis. Study-level results: There was a TCR beta motif, made of several highly homologous variants, that appeared characteristic of ankylosing spondylitis blood.

MiXCR, applied by TCRdb to the 5' RACE reads, yields one record per CDR3 protein. Altogether 200,000 to 250,000 distinct CDR3 sequences are present, over 7% being singletons, with the ten largest covering around 4.9%. Germline CDR1 is DFQATT and CDR2 is SNEGSKA (reference sequence). V lost 7 bases and J lost 10; bases outside the gene matches: 15. The CDR3 has 14 residues. The material sequenced was blood, either unsorted or a sorted T cell fraction (not recorded which). The V and J genes are TRBV20-1 and TRBJ1-2, with TRBD1 identical over 10 bases. The sequence was collected from a female donor with ankylosing spondylitis or in good health (not recorded which). Written as DNA, the CDR3 is TGCAGTGTTTGGACAGGGGGTTCAACTGTTGACTACACCTTC. Amino acids: CSVWTGGSTVDYTF.